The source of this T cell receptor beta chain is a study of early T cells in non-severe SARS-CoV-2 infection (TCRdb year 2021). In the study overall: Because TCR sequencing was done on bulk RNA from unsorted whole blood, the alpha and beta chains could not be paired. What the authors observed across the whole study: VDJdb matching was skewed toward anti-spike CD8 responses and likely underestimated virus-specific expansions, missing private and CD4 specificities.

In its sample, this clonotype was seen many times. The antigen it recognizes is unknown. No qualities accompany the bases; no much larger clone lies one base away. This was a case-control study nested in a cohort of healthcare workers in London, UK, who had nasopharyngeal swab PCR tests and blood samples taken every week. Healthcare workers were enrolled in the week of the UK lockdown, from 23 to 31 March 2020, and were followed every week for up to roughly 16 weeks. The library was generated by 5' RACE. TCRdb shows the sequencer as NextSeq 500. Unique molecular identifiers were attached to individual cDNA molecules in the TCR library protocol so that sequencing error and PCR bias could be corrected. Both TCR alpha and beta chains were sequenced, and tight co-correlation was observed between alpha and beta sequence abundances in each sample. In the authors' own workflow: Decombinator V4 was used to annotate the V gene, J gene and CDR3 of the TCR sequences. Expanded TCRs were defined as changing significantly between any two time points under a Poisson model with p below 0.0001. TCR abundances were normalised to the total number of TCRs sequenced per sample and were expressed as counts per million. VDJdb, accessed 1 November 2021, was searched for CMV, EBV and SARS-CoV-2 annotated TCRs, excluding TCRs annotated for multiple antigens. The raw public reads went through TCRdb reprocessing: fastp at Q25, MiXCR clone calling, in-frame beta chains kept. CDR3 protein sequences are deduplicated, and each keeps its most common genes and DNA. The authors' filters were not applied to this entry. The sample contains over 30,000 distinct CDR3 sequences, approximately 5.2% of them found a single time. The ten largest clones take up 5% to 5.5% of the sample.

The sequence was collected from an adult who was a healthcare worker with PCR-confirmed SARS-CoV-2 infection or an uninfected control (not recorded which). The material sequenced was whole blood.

At the DNA level, the sequence is TGTGCCAGCAGTCTCGGACTAAGCATGGATGAGCAGTTCTTC. It codes for CASSLGLSMDEQFF. The chain joins TRBV12-3 or TRBV12-4 to TRBJ2-1, with a tentative D gene TRBD2 over 6 matching bases. The junction shows trimming of 5 bases on V and 8 bases on J, plus 16 bases between the germline ends. The cysteine opens and the phenylalanine closes a CDR3 of 14 amino acids. Left in the record is the CDR3 DNA by itself, 42 bases read in frame from the first base.